Listed here are 28 T cell receptor beta chains from one sample, sequenced in a study of regulatory T cells in long-lasting Graves disease. This sample's time point: persistent/refractory GD, antithyroid drugs over 5 years with positive TRAb. The authors made the TCR library using RNA they extracted from PBMCs. Investigators prepared the TCR beta libraries by applying iRepertoire HTBI primers and Arm-PCR of CDR3 regions. TCRdb passed the multiplex PCR reads through MiXCR, listing each CDR3 protein once. In the table there are fewer than 600,000 distinct CDR3 sequences, roughly 22% of which are singletons. The starting material was peripheral blood mononuclear cells (PBMCs), obtained when the disease was refractory, from a patient treated with antithyroid drugs. These receptors were collected from a female donor with Graves disease.

This clonotype was picked up many times. The chain is built from TRBV6-2 or TRBV6-3 and TRBJ1-4, with D tentatively TRBD1 (5 bases). Germline V CDR1 and CDR2: MNHEY, SVGEGT. The ends were cut back, 4 bases at V and 7 bases at J, with 10 bases in the middle. This CDR3 has 13 amino acids. CDR3 in amino acids: CASSSGIREKLFF. The CDR3, as DNA: TGTGCCAGCAGTTCAGGGATCCGTGAAAAACTGTTTTTT.

This clonotype was recorded a few times. The chain joins TRBV6-1 to TRBJ1-5; no clear D gene. CDR1 is MNHNS and CDR2 is SASEGT in the germline V gene. Trimming shortened V by 6 bases and J by 5 bases, and 17 bases separated the two germline ends. The length of the CDR3 is 15 residues. CDR3 region: CASSPHGEIHQPQHF. CDR3 DNA sequence: TGTGCCAGCAGCCCCCACGGCGAGATACATCAGCCCCAGCATTTT.

J is TRBJ1-2 and V is TRBV6-1; 7 bases fit TRBD1. CDR1 and CDR2 (germline): MNHNS, SASEGT. V gave up 6 bases and J gave up 2 bases; unmatched junction bases: 6. The CDR3 is 14 residues long. Here the CDR3 DNA reads TGTGCCAGCAGATCCCCACAGGGGAACTATGGCTACACCTTC. Its translation is CASRSPQGNYGYTF.

The chain recombines TRBV6-5 with TRBJ1-5; D remains unclear. Trimming took off 2 bases at V and 0 bases at J, with 14 bases between the two ends. CDR3 size: 17 residues. Germline CDR1 and CDR2: MNHEY and SVGAGI. The CDR3 nucleotides read TGTGCCAGCAGTTACAGGGCCGACGGACTTAGCAATCAGCCCCAGCATTTT. Its protein product is CASSYRADGLSNQPQHF.

This clonotype was picked up many times. This sequence joins TRBV27 and TRBJ2-5; maybe TRBD1 (5 bases). V was trimmed by 4 bases and J by 5 bases, leaving 11 bases between them. Germline assignment: CDR1 MNHEY and CDR2 SMNVEV (reference sequence). The CDR3 totals 13 residues. CDR3 region: CASSYQGYETQYF. The CDR3, as DNA: TGTGCCAGCAGTTACCAGGGATACGAGACCCAGTACTTC.

V is TRBV30 and J is TRBJ1-1; D gene ambiguous. Per the germline V gene, CDR1 is GTSNPN and CDR2 is SVGIG (reference sequence). The ends were cut back, 4 bases at V and 3 bases at J, with 21 bases in the middle. The CDR3 is 16 amino acids. The CDR3 sequence: CAWTEGLQIGDTEAFF. DNA for the CDR3: TGTGCCTGGACCGAGGGCCTACAGATTGGGGACACTGAAGCTTTCTTT.

V and J are TRBV6-2 or TRBV6-3 and TRBJ2-2, with 7 nucleotides matching TRBD2. This CDR3 contains 16 residues. Germline loops: CDR1 MNHEY, CDR2 SVGEGT. The V and J ends lost 6 bases and 0 bases, in that order; junction bases with no gene match: 7. In DNA form, the CDR3 reads TGTGCCAGCAGCCGGAGCGGGGCCTCGAACACCGGGGAGCTGTTTTTT. It encodes CASSRSGASNTGELFF.

This clonotype is a singleton in its sample. In this CDR3 the conserved last residue, phenylalanine or tryptophan, is missing, so a read error is likely. The genes are TRBV24-1 and TRBJ1-6, with D unclear. V was clipped by 9 bases and J by 0 bases, with 11 bases between them. Germline assignment: CDR1 KGHDR and CDR2 SFDVKD. The CDR3 runs 15 residues. In nucleotides, the CDR3 is TGTGCCACCCTTACTTACTCCTCCTATAATTCACCCCTCCACCTT. Amino acid sequence: CATLTYSSYNSPLHL.

The chain employs TRBV30 and TRBJ1-2; possibly TRBD1 for D (6 bases). Germline values: CDR1 GTSNPN, CDR2 SVGIG (reference sequence). Trimming took 3 bases from V and 7 from J, leaving 12 bases between them. The CDR3 is 12 amino acids. This CDR3 reads CAWSSGVGGYTF. CDR3 bases: TGTGCCTGGAGCTCAGGGGTTGGTGGCTACACCTTC. The full variable domain, with the rest looked up from reference TRBV30 and TRBJ1-2, is SQTIHQWPATLVQPVGSPLSLECTVEGTSNPNLYWYRQAAGRGLQLLFYSVGIGQISSEVPQNLSASRPQDRQFILSSKKLLLSDSGFYLCAWSSGVGGYTFGSGTRLTVV.

This clonotype was observed at least ten times. This chain links TRBV7-2 with TRBJ1-1, with D perhaps matching TRBD1 (5 bases). The CDR3 is 13 residues long. The V and J ends lost 6 bases and 2 bases respectively, with 10 bases between them. Germline V gives CDR1 SGHTA, CDR2 FQGNSA. DNA of the CDR3: TGTGCCAGCAGGCGGGGCGGCAACACTGAAGCTTTCTTT. The encoded protein is CASRRGGNTEAFF.

The gene calls are TRBV20-1 and TRBJ1-5; no reliable D call. This CDR3 is built from 9 residues. Deletions cut 5 bases from V and 6 bases from J, with 2 bases between. The germline V gene has CDR1 DFQATT and CDR2 SNEGSKA (reference sequence). The CDR3, as DNA: TGCAGTGCTGGTCAGCCCCAGCATTTT. It encodes CSAGQPQHF.

Many counts were recorded for this clonotype. The CDR3 sequence is CASSHVGGEAFF. For the CDR3, the DNA is TGTGCCAGCAGCCACGTGGGCGGTGAAGCTTTCTTT. The gene calls are TRBV7-3 and TRBJ1-1; D unclear. Trimming removed 5 bases at V and 7 bases at J, with 11 bases between. The CDR3 spans 12 residues. Germline values: CDR1 SGHTA, CDR2 FQGTGA.

The chain employs TRBV5-5 and TRBJ2-1; the match to TRBD1 covers 8 bases. Germline CDR1 is SGHKS and CDR2 is YYEKEE (reference sequence). Trimming cost V 2 bases and J 2 bases; bases outside gene matches: 3. The length of the CDR3 is 15 residues. CDR3 sequence reads: CASSFVGQAYNEQFF. CDR3 nucleotide sequence: TGTGCCAGCAGCTTTGTGGGACAGGCCTACAATGAGCAGTTCTTC.

This rearrangement joins TRBV6-2 or TRBV6-3 to TRBJ2-7; 8 bases are a match to TRBD1. J lost 4 bases, V lost 4 bases, and 18 bases had no gene match. Germline loops: CDR1 MNHEY, CDR2 SVGEGT. The CDR3 is made up of 18 amino acids. The CDR3 loop is CASSSGIAPGQASYEQYF. DNA of the CDR3: TGTGCCAGCAGTTCTGGGATCGCCCCGGGACAGGCCTCTTACGAGCAGTACTTC.

This clonotype occurred many times. The V call is TRBV2, the J call TRBJ1-2; 7 nucleotides agree with TRBD1. CDR3 length equals 16 residues. Germline V gene data show CDR1 as SNHLY and CDR2 as FYNNEI. J was trimmed by 6 bases and V by 6 bases; bases with no gene match: 16. Here the CDR3 DNA reads TGTGCCAGCAGCCTTTCACAAGTGGGACAGAGGAATGGCTACACCTTC. This codes for CASSLSQVGQRNGYTF.

On this clonotype: This could be a read error, since a much larger clone is one nucleotide away. The V gene is TRBV12-3 or TRBV12-4, the J gene TRBJ2-2; TRBD2 might be the D (5 bases). The CDR3 totals 16 residues. The DNA of the CDR3 is TGTGCCAGCAGTTTCGAGACACTTATGAACACCGGGGAGCCGTTTTTT. Its translation: CASSFETLMNTGEPFF.

This clonotype was observed at least ten times. V is TRBV6-1 and J is TRBJ2-2; D is possibly TRBD1 or TRBD2 (5 bases each). CDR3 length equals 16 residues. V dropped 7 bases and J dropped 0 bases, with 15 bases sitting between them. Germline V gene sequence: CDR1 MNHNS, CDR2 SASEGT. CDR3 DNA sequence: TGTGCCAGCATCGAAATGGGGGTCCCGAACACCGGGGAGCTGTTTTTT. Amino acid sequence: CASIEMGVPNTGELFF.

V and J are TRBV5-1 and TRBJ1-4, with D perhaps TRBD1 (5 bases). This CDR3 comprises 16 residues. Trimming shortened V by 4 bases and J by 1 base, and 14 bases separated the two germline ends. The germline V gene encodes CDR1 SGHRS and CDR2 YFSETQ. CDR3 nucleotide sequence: TGCGCCAGCAGCAGTGGCGGGGCAAGAACTAATGAAAAACTGTTTTTT. This codes for CASSSGGARTNEKLFF.

In this sample, this clonotype turned up many times. The V and J genes are TRBV11-2 and TRBJ1-1; 8 bases fit TRBD1. Losses at the gene ends were 3 bases for V and 6 bases for J; bases not matched to a gene: 9. CDR1 and CDR2 from the germline V gene are SGHAT and FQNNGV. CDR3 length equals 15 residues. CDR3 amino acids: CASSFPDTGGAEAFF. CDR3 coding DNA: TGTGCCAGCAGCTTTCCCGATACAGGGGGAGCTGAAGCTTTCTTT. Full variable domain (outside the CDR3, taken from reference TRBV11-2 and TRBJ1-1): EAGVAQSPRYKIIEKRQSVAFWCNPISGHATLYWYQQILGQGPKLLIQFQNNGVVDDSQLPKDRFSAERLKGVDSTLKIQPAKLEDSAVYLCASSFPDTGGAEAFFGQGTRLTVV.

The gene calls are TRBV13 and TRBJ1-2; D is ambiguous. There are 15 residues in the CDR3. Germline CDR1 PRHDT, CDR2 FYEKMQ (reference sequence). V lost 2 bases to trimming and J lost 0 bases, with 10 bases between them. The CDR3 region is CASSLNGQTNYGYTF. The CDR3 DNA reads TGTGCCAGCAGCTTAAATGGGCAGACTAACTATGGCTACACCTTC.

This chain links TRBV9 with TRBJ2-7; 11 nucleotides align to TRBD2. This CDR3 is 16 amino acids long. Germline assignment: CDR1 SGDLS and CDR2 YYNGEE. V shed 4 bases, J shed 7 bases, and the junction held 13 bases outside the gene matches. The CDR3 DNA follows: TGTGCCAGCAGCCCCGCGACTAGCGGGGCCCAGGAAGAGCAGTACTTC. This sequence encodes CASSPATSGAQEEQYF.

This chain joins TRBV28 and TRBJ2-2; D call uncertain. The CDR3 is made up of 15 amino acids. V was pared by 3 bases and J by 2 bases, with 10 bases between. Germline V gene lookup returns CDR1 MDHEN and CDR2 SYDVKM. CDR3 DNA sequence: TGTGCCAGCAGTTTCAGCCTACCTAACACCGGGGAGCTGTTTTTT. It encodes CASSFSLPNTGELFF. Full variable domain (rest looked up from reference TRBV28 and TRBJ2-2): DVKVTQSSRYLVKRTGEKVFLECVQDMDHENMFWYRQDPGLGLRLIYFSYDVKMKEKGDIPEGYSVSREKKERFSLILESASTNQTSMYLCASSFSLPNTGELFFGEGSRLTVL.

This clonotype was recorded many times. V is TRBV6-2 or TRBV6-3 and J is TRBJ1-2, with 7 bases lining up with TRBD1. With V trimmed by 0 bases and J by 8 bases, 6 bases remained unmatched. CDR3 length: 14 residues. Germline CDR1 is MNHEY and CDR2 is SVGEGT. The chain's CDR3 is CASSYSGGGGGYTF. DNA of the CDR3: TGTGCCAGCAGTTACTCTGGAGGGGGCGGCGGCTACACCTTC.

This sequence joins TRBV7-9 and TRBJ2-3; TRBD2 matches at 10 bases. V gave up 8 bases and J gave up 5 bases; unmatched junction bases: 1. Germline V gene lookup returns CDR1 SEHNR and CDR2 FQNEAQ (reference sequence). CDR3 length equals 12 residues. The DNA for the CDR3 is TGTGCCAGCGAGCGGGAGGGAGATACGCAGTATTTT. Protein sequence: CASEREGDTQYF. Full variable domain (outside the CDR3, taken from reference TRBV7-9 and TRBJ2-3): DTGVSQNPRHKITKRGQNVTFRCDPISEHNRLYWYRQTLGQGPEFLTYFQNEAQLEKSRLLSDRFSAERPKGSFSTLEIQRTEQGDSAMYLCASEREGDTQYFGPGTRLTVL.

The chain employs TRBV7-6 and TRBJ2-7; tentatively, D is TRBD1 (7 bases). This CDR3 spans 15 amino acids. CDR1 and CDR2 from the germline V gene are SGHVS and FNYEAQ. V was pared by 5 bases and J by 2 bases, with 16 bases between. The CDR3 bases are TGTGCCAGCAGCCGCCCAGGCAGGGGGGCCTACGAGCAGTACTTC. Encoded protein: CASSRPGRGAYEQYF.

This clonotype was detected ten times or more. The chain employs TRBV6-2 or TRBV6-3 and TRBJ2-7, with D uncertain. V shed 4 bases and J shed 1 base, with 14 bases lying between them. Per germline, CDR1 MNHEY and CDR2 SVGEGT. The CDR3 extends over 15 amino acids. The CDR3 protein is CASSFVPFGSYEQYF. The CDR3 coding sequence is TGTGCCAGCAGTTTTGTCCCTTTCGGGTCCTACGAGCAGTACTTC.

In its sample, this clonotype was seen many times. The V gene is TRBV2, the J gene TRBJ2-2; no clear D gene. Deletions cut 7 bases from V and 0 bases from J, with 15 bases between. Germline assignment: CDR1 SNHLY and CDR2 FYNNEI. The CDR3 loop spans 16 amino acids. This CDR3 reads CASIGKDPANTGELFF. For the CDR3, the DNA is TGTGCCAGCATTGGGAAGGACCCCGCGAACACCGGGGAGCTGTTTTTT.

This clonotype showed up just a few times. The chain has TRBV9 and TRBJ1-2; perhaps TRBD1 as D (5 bases). This CDR3 comprises 14 residues. V lost 0 bases and J lost 8, with 14 bases in between. Germline CDR1 SGDLS, CDR2 YYNGEE. Here the CDR3 DNA reads TGTGCCAGCAGCGTAGATTGGGACGAAACCGGCTACACCTTC. This translates into CASSVDWDETGYTF.